These T cell receptor beta chains were read from a single sample in a study of spatial heterogeneity in lung cancer. TCRdb passed the 5' RACE reads through MiXCR, listing each CDR3 protein once. Here the sample spans 35,000 to 45,000 distinct CDR3 sequences, 6.5% to 9% being singletons. Source: PBMCs, taken at surgery. The receptors shown here come from a female donor with early-stage non-small cell lung cancer. Each CDR3 is given with its conserved first and last residue. Fields, in order: clone size, D gene, J gene, V gene, CDR3 DNA, CDR3 protein. A D gene is named only where the DNA matches it firmly. A row's size may be missing; if present it is once, few, many or a size class.

clone_size: few; d_call: TRBD2; j_call: TRBJ2-2; v_call: TRBV15; cdr3_nt: TGTGCCACCAGCAGAGGACGGGCTAGCGGGATAGTTCCCGGGGAGCTGTTTTTT; cdr3_aa: CATSRGRASGIVPGELFF
clone_size: -; d_call: -; j_call: TRBJ2-2; v_call: TRBV23-1; cdr3_nt: TGCGCCAGCAGTCGCGTTCGGGGCGCGGGCACCGGGGAGCTGTTTTTT; cdr3_aa: CASSRVRGAGTGELFF
clone_size: few; d_call: -; j_call: TRBJ1-5; v_call: TRBV28; cdr3_nt: TGTGCCAGCAGGACTCGTGAGGCCCAGCATTTT; cdr3_aa: CASRTREAQHF
clone_size: few; d_call: -; j_call: TRBJ2-3; v_call: TRBV18; cdr3_nt: TGTGCCAGCTCACCACCCTCCCCTAGCACAGATACGCAGTATTTT; cdr3_aa: CASSPPSPSTDTQYF
clone_size: -; d_call: -; j_call: TRBJ2-7; v_call: TRBV27; cdr3_nt: TGTGCCAGCGGACCCGCTCGGTACCTCTCCTACGAGCAGTACTTC; cdr3_aa: CASGPARYLSYEQYF
clone_size: -; d_call: -; j_call: TRBJ2-7; v_call: TRBV11-2; cdr3_nt: TGTGCCAGCAGCCCAACCCCGGGTCCCTACGAGCAGTACTTC; cdr3_aa: CASSPTPGPYEQYF
clone_size: -; d_call: -; j_call: TRBJ2-5; v_call: TRBV5-1; cdr3_nt: TGCGCCAGCAGCTTGCTAGCCCTAGGGGAGACCCAGTACTTC; cdr3_aa: CASSLLALGETQYF
clone_size: many; d_call: -; j_call: TRBJ1-4; v_call: TRBV5-1; cdr3_nt: TGCGCCAGCAGCCCCAAGGCCCGGGAGAATGAAAAACTGTTTTTT; cdr3_aa: CASSPKARENEKLFF
clone_size: many; d_call: TRBD1; j_call: TRBJ1-5; v_call: TRBV20-1; cdr3_nt: TGCAGTGCCAGGACAGGTCCGAATCAGCCCCAGCATTTT; cdr3_aa: CSARTGPNQPQHF
clone_size: few; d_call: -; j_call: TRBJ2-1; v_call: TRBV27; cdr3_nt: TGTGCCAGCAAGGGGTTCGTAGGGTTGAATGAGCAGTTCTTC; cdr3_aa: CASKGFVGLNEQFF
clone_size: many; d_call: -; j_call: TRBJ2-7; v_call: TRBV6-2/TRBV6-3; cdr3_nt: TGTGCCAGCAGTTACTCGATTGGGGGTGCGACGTGGGAGCAGTACTTC; cdr3_aa: CASSYSIGGATWEQYF
clone_size: medium-sized; d_call: -; j_call: TRBJ2-7; v_call: TRBV7-9; cdr3_nt: TGTGCCAGCAGCAACGCCCGGGGCTCCGAGCAGTACTTC; cdr3_aa: CASSNARGSEQYF
clone_size: few; d_call: TRBD1; j_call: TRBJ2-4; v_call: TRBV12-3/TRBV12-4; cdr3_nt: TGTGCCAGCAGTCCCGGACAGGATCTAAACATTCAGTACTTC; cdr3_aa: CASSPGQDLNIQYF
clone_size: few; d_call: -; j_call: TRBJ1-2; v_call: TRBV9; cdr3_nt: TGTGCCAGCGGCGATGGGCCGACTAACTATGGCTACACCTTC; cdr3_aa: CASGDGPTNYGYTF
clone_size: many; d_call: TRBD1; j_call: TRBJ1-2; v_call: TRBV7-9; cdr3_nt: TGTGCCAGCAGCTCGTACCGGGACAGGGGTAGATATGGCTACACCTTC; cdr3_aa: CASSSYRDRGRYGYTF
clone_size: many; d_call: -; j_call: TRBJ2-3; v_call: TRBV27; cdr3_nt: TGTGCCACGGTGCGCATTTTAAGAGATACGCAGTATTTT; cdr3_aa: CATVRILRDTQYF
clone_size: many; d_call: TRBD1; j_call: TRBJ2-7; v_call: TRBV20-1; cdr3_nt: TGCAGTGCTAGTGGGGACAGGGGAAAATACGAGCAGTACTTC; cdr3_aa: CSASGDRGKYEQYF
clone_size: few; d_call: -; j_call: TRBJ2-2; v_call: TRBV28; cdr3_nt: TGTGCCAGCAGTTACCCCAACACCGGGGAGCTGTTTTTT; cdr3_aa: CASSYPNTGELFF
clone_size: -; d_call: -; j_call: TRBJ2-5; v_call: TRBV5-5; cdr3_nt: TGTGCCAGCAGCTTGTGGGGGCAGGGAGAGACCCAGTACTTC; cdr3_aa: CASSLWGQGETQYF
clone_size: few; d_call: -; j_call: TRBJ2-1; v_call: TRBV6-5; cdr3_nt: TGTGCCAGCAGTTACTTGAGGACTGGAAACAATGAGCAGTTCTTC; cdr3_aa: CASSYLRTGNNEQFF
clone_size: many; d_call: -; j_call: TRBJ2-1; v_call: TRBV7-2; cdr3_nt: TGTGCCAGCAGCGTAGACTCCTACAATGAGCAGTTCTTC; cdr3_aa: CASSVDSYNEQFF
clone_size: -; d_call: -; j_call: TRBJ2-2; v_call: TRBV5-5; cdr3_nt: TGTGCCAGCAGCTTGGCGGGGGACAACACCGGGGAGCTGTTTTTT; cdr3_aa: CASSLAGDNTGELFF
clone_size: many; d_call: TRBD1; j_call: TRBJ2-7; v_call: TRBV6-5; cdr3_nt: TGTGCCAGCAGTTCAGGACAGGGGGCGCCCTACGAGCAGTACTTC; cdr3_aa: CASSSGQGAPYEQYF
clone_size: many; d_call: -; j_call: TRBJ2-7; v_call: TRBV12-5; cdr3_nt: TGTGCTAGTGGTGAGGACAGAGTCTTCCCCTACGAGCAGTACTTC; cdr3_aa: CASGEDRVFPYEQYF
clone_size: many; d_call: TRBD2; j_call: TRBJ2-2; v_call: TRBV2; cdr3_nt: TGTGCCAGCAGTGAAAGGGCGGGAGCATATGGCGGGGAGCTGTTTTTT; cdr3_aa: CASSERAGAYGGELFF
clone_size: many; d_call: -; j_call: TRBJ2-6; v_call: TRBV6-1; cdr3_nt: TGTTCCCATGGGGATGGCTCTGGGGCCAACGTCCTGACTTTC; cdr3_aa: CSHGDGSGANVLTF
clone_size: medium-sized; d_call: -; j_call: TRBJ1-1; v_call: TRBV7-9; cdr3_nt: TGTGCCAGCAGCCCCCAGGGTGACACTGAAGCTTTCTTT; cdr3_aa: CASSPQGDTEAFF
clone_size: many; d_call: -; j_call: TRBJ1-1; v_call: TRBV29-1; cdr3_nt: TGCAGCGTCTTCGAGGCGACGAACACTGAAGCTTTCTTT; cdr3_aa: CSVFEATNTEAFF
clone_size: -; d_call: TRBD2; j_call: TRBJ2-1; v_call: TRBV4-2; cdr3_nt: TGTGCCAGCAGCCAATCGGCGGGGGGCACCTACAATGAGCAGTTCTTC; cdr3_aa: CASSQSAGGTYNEQFF
clone_size: -; d_call: TRBD1; j_call: TRBJ2-3; v_call: TRBV20-1; cdr3_nt: TGCAGTGCTAGCATTTCACCGGGACAGGGTATAACAGATACGCAGTATTTT; cdr3_aa: CSASISPGQGITDTQYF
clone_size: many; d_call: -; j_call: TRBJ2-7; v_call: TRBV11-2; cdr3_nt: TGTGCCAGCAGCCCCGTTGCCGGCGAGCAGTACTTC; cdr3_aa: CASSPVAGEQYF
clone_size: -; d_call: -; j_call: TRBJ2-3; v_call: TRBV7-2; cdr3_nt: TGTGCCAGCAGCCTTAATCACGATACGCAGTATTTT; cdr3_aa: CASSLNHDTQYF
clone_size: -; d_call: TRBD2; j_call: TRBJ2-5; v_call: TRBV5-1; cdr3_nt: TGCGCCAGCAGCTTGGCAGGCGGAGCGGGGGGGCTGGAGACCCAGTACTTC; cdr3_aa: CASSLAGGAGGLETQYF
clone_size: many; d_call: TRBD2; j_call: TRBJ2-3; v_call: TRBV24-1; cdr3_nt: TGTGCCACCAGTGATCCCCCGCGGACTAGCGGGGGAGGGACAGATACGCAGTATTTT; cdr3_aa: CATSDPPRTSGGGTDTQYF
clone_size: many; d_call: -; j_call: TRBJ2-1; v_call: TRBV7-3; cdr3_nt: TGTGCCAGCAGCTTATCCAGCGGGTATTACAATGAGCAGTTCTTC; cdr3_aa: CASSLSSGYYNEQFF
clone_size: -; d_call: -; j_call: TRBJ2-7; v_call: TRBV7-2; cdr3_nt: TGTGCCAGCAGCCCCGCTACATCCTACGAGCAGTACTTC; cdr3_aa: CASSPATSYEQYF
clone_size: many; d_call: -; j_call: TRBJ1-1; v_call: TRBV10-3; cdr3_nt: TGTGCCATCAGTGATCGAGCCTGGGGGTTGAACACTGAAGCTTTCTTT; cdr3_aa: CAISDRAWGLNTEAFF
clone_size: -; d_call: -; j_call: TRBJ2-7; v_call: TRBV5-1; cdr3_nt: TGCGCCAGCAGCCCGGACTTCTTCTACGAGCAGTACTTC; cdr3_aa: CASSPDFFYEQYF
clone_size: few; d_call: -; j_call: TRBJ1-1; v_call: TRBV2; cdr3_nt: TGTGCCAGCAAAGTGTGGGGGACTGAAGCTTTCTTT; cdr3_aa: CASKVWGTEAFF
clone_size: few; d_call: TRBD2; j_call: TRBJ2-1; v_call: TRBV20-1; cdr3_nt: TGCAGTGCTGCAGAGCGGGATAGCTACAATGAGCAGTTCTTC; cdr3_aa: CSAAERDSYNEQFF